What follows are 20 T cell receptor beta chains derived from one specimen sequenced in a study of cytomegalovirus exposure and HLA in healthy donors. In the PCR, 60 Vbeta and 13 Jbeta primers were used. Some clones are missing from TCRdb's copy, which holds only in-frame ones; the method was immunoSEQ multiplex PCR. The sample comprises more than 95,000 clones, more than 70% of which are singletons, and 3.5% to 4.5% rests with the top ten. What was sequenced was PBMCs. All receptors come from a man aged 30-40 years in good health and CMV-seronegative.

Here the CDR3 reads CASSPGGTGGINEQYF. In DNA, the CDR3 is TGTGCCAGCAGCCCTGGCGGGACAGGGGGTATCAACGAGCAGTACTTC. This chain joins TRBV5-4 and TRBJ2-7, with 11 bases aligning to TRBD1. The V gene end was trimmed by 4 bases and the J gene end by 5 bases; junction bases not matched to a gene: 11. Per the germline V gene, CDR1 is SGHNT and CDR2 is YYREEE (reference sequence). The CDR3 spans 16 residues.

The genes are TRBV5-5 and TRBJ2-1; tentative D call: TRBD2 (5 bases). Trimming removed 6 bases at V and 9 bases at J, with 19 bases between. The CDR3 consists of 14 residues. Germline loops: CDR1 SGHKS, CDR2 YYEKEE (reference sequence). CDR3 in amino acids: CASNPGNRGTEQFF. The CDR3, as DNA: TGTGCCAGCAACCCCGGGAACCGGGGTACTGAGCAGTTCTTC.

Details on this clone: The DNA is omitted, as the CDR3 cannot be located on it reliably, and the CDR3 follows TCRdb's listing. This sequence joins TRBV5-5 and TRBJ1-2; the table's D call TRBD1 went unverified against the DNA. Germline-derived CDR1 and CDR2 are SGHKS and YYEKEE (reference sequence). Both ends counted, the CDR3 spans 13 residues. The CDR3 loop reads CASILGQSYGYTF.

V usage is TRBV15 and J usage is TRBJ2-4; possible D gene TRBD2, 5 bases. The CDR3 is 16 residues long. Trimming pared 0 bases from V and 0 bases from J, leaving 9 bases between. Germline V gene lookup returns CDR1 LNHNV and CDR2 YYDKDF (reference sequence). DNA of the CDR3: TGTGCCACCAGCAGAGAGAGGGCTCTAGCCAAAAACATTCAGTACTTC. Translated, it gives CATSRERALAKNIQYF.

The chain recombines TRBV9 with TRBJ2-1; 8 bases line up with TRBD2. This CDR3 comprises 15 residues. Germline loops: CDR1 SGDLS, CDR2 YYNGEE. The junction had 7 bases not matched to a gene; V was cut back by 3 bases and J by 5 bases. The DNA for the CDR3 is TGTGCCAGCAGCGCCTTTTCGGGGGGGAACAATGAGCAGTTCTTC. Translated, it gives CASSAFSGGNNEQFF.

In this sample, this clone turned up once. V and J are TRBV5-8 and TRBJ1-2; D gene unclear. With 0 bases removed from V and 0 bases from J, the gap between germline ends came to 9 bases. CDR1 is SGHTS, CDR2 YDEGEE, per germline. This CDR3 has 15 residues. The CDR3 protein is CASSLERGTNYGYTF. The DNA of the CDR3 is TGTGCCAGCAGCTTGGAGCGGGGAACTAACTATGGCTACACCTTC.

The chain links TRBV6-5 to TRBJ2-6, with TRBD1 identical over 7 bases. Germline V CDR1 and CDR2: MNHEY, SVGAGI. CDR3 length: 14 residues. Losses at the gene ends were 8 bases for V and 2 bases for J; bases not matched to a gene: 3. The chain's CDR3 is CASSGTAGANVLTF. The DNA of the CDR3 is TGTGCCAGCTCCGGGACAGCTGGGGCCAACGTCCTGACTTTC.

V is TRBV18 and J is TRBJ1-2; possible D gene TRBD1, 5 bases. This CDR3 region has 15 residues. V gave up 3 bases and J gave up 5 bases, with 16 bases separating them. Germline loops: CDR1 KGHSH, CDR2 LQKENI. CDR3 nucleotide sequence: TGTGCCAGCTCACCCAAAGGACAAACGGCTTATGGCTACACCTTC. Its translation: CASSPKGQTAYGYTF.

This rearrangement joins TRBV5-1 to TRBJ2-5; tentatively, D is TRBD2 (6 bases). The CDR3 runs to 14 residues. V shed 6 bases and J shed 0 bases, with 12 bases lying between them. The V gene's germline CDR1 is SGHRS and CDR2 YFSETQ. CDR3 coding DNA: TGCGCCAGCACCGACCGGGGGTACCAAGAGACCCAGTACTTC. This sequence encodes CASTDRGYQETQYF.

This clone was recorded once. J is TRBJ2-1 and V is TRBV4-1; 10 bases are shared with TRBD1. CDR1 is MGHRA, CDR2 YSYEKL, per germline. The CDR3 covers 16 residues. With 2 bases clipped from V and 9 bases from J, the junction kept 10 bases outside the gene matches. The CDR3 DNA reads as TGCGCCAGCAGCCAACCACCCCGGGACAGGGGAGGTGAGCAGTTCTTC. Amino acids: CASSQPPRDRGGEQFF.

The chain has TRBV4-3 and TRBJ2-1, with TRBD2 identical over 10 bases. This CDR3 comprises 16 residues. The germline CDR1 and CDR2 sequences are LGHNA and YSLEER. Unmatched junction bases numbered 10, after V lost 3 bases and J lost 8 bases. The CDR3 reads CASSQEASGGYDEQFF. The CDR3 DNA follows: TGCGCCAGCAGCCAGGAAGCTAGCGGGGGTTATGATGAGCAGTTCTTC.

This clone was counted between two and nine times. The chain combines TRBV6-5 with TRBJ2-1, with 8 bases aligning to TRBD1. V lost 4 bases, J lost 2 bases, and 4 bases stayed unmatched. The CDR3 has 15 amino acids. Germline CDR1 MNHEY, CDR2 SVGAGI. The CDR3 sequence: CASSSQGEAYNEQFF. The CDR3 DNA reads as TGTGCCAGCAGTTCACAGGGGGAGGCCTACAATGAGCAGTTCTTC.

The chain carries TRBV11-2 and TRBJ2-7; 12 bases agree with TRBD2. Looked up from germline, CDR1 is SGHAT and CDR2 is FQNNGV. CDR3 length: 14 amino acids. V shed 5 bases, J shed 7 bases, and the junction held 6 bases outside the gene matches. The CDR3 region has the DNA TGTGCCAGCAGCAGGACTAGCGGGGTGCGAGAGCAGTACTTC. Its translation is CASSRTSGVREQYF. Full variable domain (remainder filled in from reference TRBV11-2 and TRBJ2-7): EAGVAQSPRYKIIEKRQSVAFWCNPISGHATLYWYQQILGQGPKLLIQFQNNGVVDDSQLPKDRFSAERLKGVDSTLKIQPAKLEDSAVYLCASSRTSGVREQYFGPGTRLTVT.

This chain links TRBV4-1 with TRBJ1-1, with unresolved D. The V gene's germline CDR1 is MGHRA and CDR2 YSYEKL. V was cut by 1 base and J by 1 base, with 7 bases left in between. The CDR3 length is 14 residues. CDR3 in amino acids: CASSQVMRNTEAFF. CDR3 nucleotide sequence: TGCGCCAGCAGCCAAGTTATGAGGAACACTGAAGCTTTCTTT.

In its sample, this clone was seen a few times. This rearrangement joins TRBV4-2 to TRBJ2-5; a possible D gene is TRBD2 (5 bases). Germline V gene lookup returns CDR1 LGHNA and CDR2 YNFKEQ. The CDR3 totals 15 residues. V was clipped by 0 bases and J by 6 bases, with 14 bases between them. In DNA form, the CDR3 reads TGTGCCAGCAGCCAAGATTACCCTGGGGAGAAGACCCAGTACTTC. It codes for CASSQDYPGEKTQYF.

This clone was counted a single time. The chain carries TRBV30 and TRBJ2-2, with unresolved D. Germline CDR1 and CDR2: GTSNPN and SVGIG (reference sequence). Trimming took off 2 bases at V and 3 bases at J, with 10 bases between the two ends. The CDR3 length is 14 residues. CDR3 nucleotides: TGTGCCTGGAGTATGGCGAGGTACACCGGGGAGCTGTTTTTT. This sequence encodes CAWSMARYTGELFF.

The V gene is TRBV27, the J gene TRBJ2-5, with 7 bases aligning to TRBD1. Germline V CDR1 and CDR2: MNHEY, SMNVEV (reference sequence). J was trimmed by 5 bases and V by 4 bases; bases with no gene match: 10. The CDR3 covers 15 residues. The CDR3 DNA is TGTGCCAGCAGTTATGGGGTGACAGGGACGGAGACCCAGTACTTC. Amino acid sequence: CASSYGVTGTETQYF.

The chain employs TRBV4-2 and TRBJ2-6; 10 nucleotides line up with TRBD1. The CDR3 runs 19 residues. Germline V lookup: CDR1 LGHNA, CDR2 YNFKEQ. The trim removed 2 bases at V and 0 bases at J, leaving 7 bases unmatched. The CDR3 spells CASSQLDRGRGSGANVLTF. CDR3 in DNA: TGTGCCAGCAGCCAACTTGACAGGGGGCGAGGCTCTGGGGCCAACGTCCTGACTTTC.

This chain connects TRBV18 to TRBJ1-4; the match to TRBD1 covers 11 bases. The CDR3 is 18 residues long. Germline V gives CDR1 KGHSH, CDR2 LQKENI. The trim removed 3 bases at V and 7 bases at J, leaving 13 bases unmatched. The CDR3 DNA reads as TGTGCCAGCTCACCCACACCGGGACAGGGGGGACGGCGTGAAAAACTGTTTTTT. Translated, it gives CASSPTPGQGGRREKLFF.

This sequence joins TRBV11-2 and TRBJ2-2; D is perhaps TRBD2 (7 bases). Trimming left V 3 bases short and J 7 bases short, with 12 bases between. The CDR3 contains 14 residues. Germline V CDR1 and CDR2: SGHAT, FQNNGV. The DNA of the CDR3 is TGTGCCAGCAGCTTCGGGGGGCGTGACGGGGAGCTGTTTTTT. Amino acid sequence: CASSFGGRDGELFF.